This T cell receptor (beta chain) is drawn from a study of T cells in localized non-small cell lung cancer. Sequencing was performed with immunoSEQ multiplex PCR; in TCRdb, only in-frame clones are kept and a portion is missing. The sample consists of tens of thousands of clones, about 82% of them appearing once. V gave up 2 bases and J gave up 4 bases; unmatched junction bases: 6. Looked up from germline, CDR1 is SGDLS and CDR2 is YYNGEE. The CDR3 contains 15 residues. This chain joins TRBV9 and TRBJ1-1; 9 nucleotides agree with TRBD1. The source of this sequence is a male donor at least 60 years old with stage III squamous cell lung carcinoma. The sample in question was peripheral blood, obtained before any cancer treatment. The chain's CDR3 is CASSVGTGRRTEAFF. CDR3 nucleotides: TGTGCCAGCAGCGTCGGGACAGGGCGGCGCACTGAAGCTTTCTTT.